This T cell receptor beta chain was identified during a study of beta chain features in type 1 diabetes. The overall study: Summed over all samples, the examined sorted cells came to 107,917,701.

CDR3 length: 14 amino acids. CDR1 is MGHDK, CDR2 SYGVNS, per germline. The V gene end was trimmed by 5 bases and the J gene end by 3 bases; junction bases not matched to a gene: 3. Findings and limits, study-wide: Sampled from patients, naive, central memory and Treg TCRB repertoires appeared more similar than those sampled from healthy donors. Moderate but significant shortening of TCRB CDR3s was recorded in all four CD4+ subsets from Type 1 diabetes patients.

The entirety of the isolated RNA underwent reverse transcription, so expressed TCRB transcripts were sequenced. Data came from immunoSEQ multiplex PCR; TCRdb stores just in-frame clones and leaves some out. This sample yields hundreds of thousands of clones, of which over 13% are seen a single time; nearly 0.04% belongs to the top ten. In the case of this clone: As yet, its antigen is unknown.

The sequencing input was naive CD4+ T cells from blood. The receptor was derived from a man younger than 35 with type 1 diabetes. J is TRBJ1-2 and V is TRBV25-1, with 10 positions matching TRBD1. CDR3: CASSPGQGYYGYTF. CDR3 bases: TGTGCCAGCAGTCCGGGACAGGGGTACTATGGCTACACCTTC.